These 21 T cell receptor beta chains share one sample of origin, sequenced in a study of shared clonotypes between healthy human individuals. TCRdb keeps only in-frame clones here, not all; method: immunoSEQ multiplex PCR. The sample includes a few million clones, over 85% of them seen just once. Terminally differentiated effector memory CD45RA+ cells were excluded from the naive CD8 cells, which were CD45RO-negative and positively selected for CCR7. Sample: naive CD8+ T cells from PBMCs. These receptors were collected from a man between 18 and 29 years old in good health. Some clones in this sample may be carry-over from other donors' samples.

This clone has more than one count but fewer than ten. This sequence joins TRBV4-1 and TRBJ1-1; 8 positions match TRBD1. V shed 8 bases and J 1 base; nucleotides not matched to a gene: 3. CDR3 length: 13 residues. CDR1 MGHRA and CDR2 YSYEKL come from the germline V gene. The CDR3: CASDRGANTEAFF. DNA of the CDR3: TGCGCCAGCGACAGGGGAGCGAACACTGAAGCTTTCTTT.

The rearrangement joins TRBV19 to TRBJ2-3, with 10 bases that match TRBD2. This CDR3 has 19 amino acids. Germline CDR1 LNHDA, CDR2 SQIVND (reference sequence). CDR3 in DNA: TGTGCGACACGGGCTAGCGGGAGTACTGCCGTAAGAGGCACAGATACGCAGTATTTT. It yields the protein CATRASGSTAVRGTDTQYF.

V and J are TRBV6-6 and TRBJ1-4, with a tentative D call TRBD1 (5 bases). CDR3 length equals 16 residues. Germline values: CDR1 MNHNY, CDR2 SVGAGI (reference sequence). V lost 1 base and J lost 5, with 14 bases in between. In nucleotides, the CDR3 is TGTGCCAGCAGTTACTTCCTGGGGCAGAAAAATGAAAAACTGTTTTTT. Translating gives CASSYFLGQKNEKLFF.

This chain links TRBV4-2 with TRBJ2-7, with a weak D call TRBD1 (5 bases). Germline CDR1 LGHNA, CDR2 YNFKEQ. The germline V and J ends were trimmed by 1 base and 0 bases, with 13 bases remaining between them. The CDR3 spans 16 residues. The CDR3 bases are TGTGCCAGCAGCCAAGGGTCCGCAGGGCTCTCCTACGAGCAGTACTTC. Residues: CASSQGSAGLSYEQYF.

The genes are TRBV6-6 and TRBJ1-3; 7 bases map to TRBD1. Germline-derived CDR1 and CDR2 are MNHNY and SVGAGI (reference sequence). V was clipped by 5 bases and J by 3 bases; unmatched bases: 4. The CDR3 length is 14 residues. CDR3 in amino acids: CASSTWTGGNTIYF. DNA for the CDR3: TGTGCCAGCAGTACATGGACAGGTGGAAACACCATATATTTT.

The chain recombines TRBV2 with TRBJ2-7; D is unresolved. CDR3 length equals 16 residues. Looked up from germline, CDR1 is SNHLY and CDR2 is FYNNEI. Trimming took off 2 bases at V and 2 bases at J, with 16 bases between the two ends. The CDR3, as DNA: TGTGCCAGCAGTGAAAGCTGGTCAGTAGGAACCTACGAGCAGTACTTC. This gives the protein CASSESWSVGTYEQYF.

V and J are TRBV28 and TRBJ1-4; 7 nucleotides align to TRBD1. This CDR3 has 14 residues. Germline CDR1 MDHEN, CDR2 SYDVKM. The junction had 9 bases not matched to a gene; V was cut back by 6 bases and J by 8 bases. The CDR3 reads CASRGDRVGEKLFF. CDR3 DNA: TGTGCCAGCAGGGGAGACAGGGTGGGGGAAAAACTGTTTTTT.

In regard to this clone: Other nucleotide sequences in the sample specify the same CDR3. The chain employs TRBV9 and TRBJ1-1; TRBD1 aligns across 9 bases. Germline CDR1 and CDR2: SGDLS and YYNGEE. J gave up 2 bases and V 3 bases, and 2 bases lay outside the gene matches. This CDR3 has 14 amino acids. CDR3 amino acids: CASSATGGNTEAFF. The CDR3 DNA reads as TGTGCCAGCAGCGCGACAGGGGGAAACACTGAAGCTTTCTTT.

CDR3 bases: TGTGCCAGCAGTCTCCCCTCGCGAGAAGCTTTCTTT. Protein: CASSLPSREAFF. This chain joins TRBV27 and TRBJ1-1, with no clear D. The CDR3 is made up of 12 amino acids. V was clipped by 5 bases and J by 8 bases, with 12 bases between them. The germline gives CDR1 MNHEY, CDR2 SMNVEV (reference sequence).

V gene TRBV10-2 combines with J gene TRBJ2-5, with 7 bases that match TRBD1. The CDR3 covers 14 residues. J gave up 3 bases and V 5 bases, and 6 bases lay outside the gene matches. Per germline, CDR1 WSHSY and CDR2 SAAADI. This CDR3 reads CASSLDRTKETQYF. The CDR3, as DNA: TGCGCCAGCAGTCTGGACAGGACCAAAGAGACCCAGTACTTC.

The chain joins TRBV28 to TRBJ2-1; D remains ambiguous. Trimming left V 5 bases short and J 9 bases short, with 20 bases between. The CDR3 spans 15 residues. The germline gives CDR1 MDHEN, CDR2 SYDVKM. The CDR3 loop reads CASSPPAMWWGEQFF. CDR3 bases: TGTGCCAGCAGTCCCCCAGCGATGTGGTGGGGTGAGCAGTTCTTC.

This chain uses TRBV25-1 with TRBJ2-7; D unresolved. The CDR3 is made up of 13 amino acids. Germline V gene data show CDR1 as MGHDK and CDR2 as SYGVNS. V was cut by 4 bases and J by 2 bases, with 9 bases left in between. The CDR3 coding sequence is TGTGCCAGCAGTGGCACCACGGCCTACGAGCAGTACTTC. It specifies CASSGTTAYEQYF.

J is TRBJ2-1 and V is TRBV28, with TRBD2 as a possible D gene (7 bases). Germline CDR1 and CDR2: MDHEN and SYDVKM. The ends were cut back, 3 bases at V and 1 base at J, with 19 bases in the middle. The CDR3 length is 18 residues. The CDR3 nucleotides are TGTGCCAGCAGTTTCCGCGGGGGCAGTTGGATATCCTACAATGAGCAGTTCTTC. It specifies CASSFRGGSWISYNEQFF.

The rearrangement uses TRBV19 and TRBJ1-1; D is ambiguous. Germline loops: CDR1 LNHDA, CDR2 SQIVND (reference sequence). Trimming removed 0 bases at V and 14 bases at J, with 13 bases between. The CDR3 extends over 12 amino acids. The CDR3 DNA sequence: TGTGCCAGTAGTATAGATCGGATGGAAAACTTCTTT. This gives the protein CASSIDRMENFF.

The V and J genes are TRBV27 and TRBJ2-1; 10 bases agree with TRBD1. CDR3 length: 16 amino acids. V was pared by 2 bases and J by 5 bases, with 6 bases of the junction left unmatched. Germline lookup yields CDR1 MNHEY and CDR2 SMNVEV (reference sequence). The CDR3 region is CASSLLGTGVHNEQFF. DNA of the CDR3: TGTGCCAGCAGTTTACTGGGGACAGGGGTCCACAATGAGCAGTTCTTC.

This rearrangement joins TRBV4-2 to TRBJ2-7; D gene ambiguous. The V gene lost 0 bases and the J gene lost 4 bases, with 13 bases spanning the gap. CDR3 length: 15 residues. CDR1 is LGHNA and CDR2 is YNFKEQ in the germline V gene. The CDR3 sequence is CASSQDHGRSYEQYF. The CDR3 coding sequence is TGTGCCAGCAGCCAAGATCATGGACGGTCGTACGAGCAGTACTTC.

The chain links TRBV9 to TRBJ2-7; TRBD1 matches at 10 bases. This CDR3 is 16 amino acids long. The V gene's germline CDR1 is SGDLS and CDR2 YYNGEE. V shed 2 bases and J 2 bases; nucleotides not matched to a gene: 7. Written as DNA, the CDR3 is TGTGCCAGCAGCGTGAGACAGGGGGCTCCTACCTACGAGCAGTACTTC. This codes for CASSVRQGAPTYEQYF.

This chain joins TRBV6-5 and TRBJ2-1, with D possibly being TRBD2 (6 bases). V shed 5 bases and J shed 6 bases, with 8 bases lying between them. The CDR3 sequence is 12 residues long. CDR1 and CDR2 (germline): MNHEY, SVGAGI. This chain's CDR3 is CASSTSFNEQFF. In nucleotides, the CDR3 is TGTGCCAGCAGTACTAGCTTCAATGAGCAGTTCTTC.

V gene TRBV5-6 combines with J gene TRBJ2-2; D ambiguous. The germline V gene encodes CDR1 SGHDT and CDR2 YYEEEE. Trimming removed 0 bases from V and 8 bases from J, with 17 bases in between. The CDR3 totals 16 residues. CDR3: CASSLVGQPPTGELFF. The CDR3 coding sequence is TGTGCCAGCAGCTTGGTCGGGCAGCCTCCCACAGGGGAGCTGTTTTTT.

The V call is TRBV27, the J call TRBJ2-7; 9 nucleotides align to TRBD1. With 5 bases clipped from V and 2 bases from J, the junction kept 13 bases outside the gene matches. Per germline, CDR1 MNHEY and CDR2 SMNVEV (reference sequence). This CDR3 region has 17 residues. The CDR3 DNA is TGTGCCAGCAGTATCCTACCTACAGGGGGCCCTACCTACGAGCAGTACTTC. Amino acid sequence: CASSILPTGGPTYEQYF.

The chain is built from TRBV5-1 and TRBJ2-5, with D perhaps TRBD1 or TRBD2 (5 bases each). This CDR3 comprises 15 residues. V lost 3 bases to trimming and J lost 1 base, with 13 bases between them. Germline loops: CDR1 SGHRS, CDR2 YFSETQ. The chain's CDR3 is CASSWDGNLQETQYF. The CDR3 nucleotides are TGCGCCAGCAGCTGGGACGGTAACCTCCAAGAGACCCAGTACTTC.